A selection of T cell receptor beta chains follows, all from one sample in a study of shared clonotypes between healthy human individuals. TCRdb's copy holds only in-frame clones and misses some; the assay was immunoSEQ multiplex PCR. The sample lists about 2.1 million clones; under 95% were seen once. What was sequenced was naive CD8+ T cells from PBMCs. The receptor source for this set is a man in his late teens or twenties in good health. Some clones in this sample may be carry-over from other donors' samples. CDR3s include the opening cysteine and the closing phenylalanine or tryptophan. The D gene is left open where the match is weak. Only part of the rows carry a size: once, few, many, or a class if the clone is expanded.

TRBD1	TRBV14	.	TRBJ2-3	CASSQSDRGEMRDTQYF	TGTGCCAGCAGCCAAAGTGACAGGGGCGAAATGAGAGATACGCAGTATTTT
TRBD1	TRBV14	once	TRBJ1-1	CASSHGRTGNTEAFF	TGTGCCAGCAGCCATGGCCGGACAGGGAACACTGAAGCTTTCTTT
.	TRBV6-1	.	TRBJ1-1	CASSDGRNTEAFF	TGTGCCAGCAGTGACGGCAGGAACACTGAAGCTTTCTTT
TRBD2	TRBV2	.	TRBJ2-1	CADSHPGTSDNEQFF	TGTGCCGATTCCCACCCGGGGACTAGCGACAATGAGCAGTTCTTC
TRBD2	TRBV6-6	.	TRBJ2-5	CASRAPGGGETQYF	TGTGCCAGCAGAGCCCCGGGGGGGGGAGAGACCCAGTACTTC
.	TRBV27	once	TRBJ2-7	CASSFAGGGYEQYF	TGTGCCAGCAGTTTCGCAGGTGGTGGCTACGAGCAGTACTTC
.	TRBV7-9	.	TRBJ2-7	CASSSSHTGPTYEQYF	TGTGCCAGCAGCTCCAGCCACACCGGGCCGACCTACGAGCAGTACTTC
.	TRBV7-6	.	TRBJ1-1	CASSLGFLNTEAFF	TGTGCCAGCAGCTTGGGTTTTCTAAACACTGAAGCTTTCTTT
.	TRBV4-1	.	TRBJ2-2	CASSQRDLGTGELFF	TGCGCCAGCAGCCAACGGGACCTCGGGACCGGGGAGCTGTTTTTT
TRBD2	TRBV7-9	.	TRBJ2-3	CASSPPTSGSTDTQYF	TGTGCCAGCAGCCCGCCGACTAGCGGGAGCACAGATACGCAGTATTTT
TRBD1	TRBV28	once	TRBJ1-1	CASSPRGQGISEAFF	TGTGCCAGCAGTCCCCGGGGACAGGGAATCTCTGAAGCTTTCTTT
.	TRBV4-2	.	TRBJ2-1	CASRSDSTYSYNEQFF	TGTGCCAGCAGGAGTGATTCGACCTACTCCTACAATGAGCAGTTCTTC
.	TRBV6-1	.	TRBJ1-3	CASSGQWGSGNTIYF	TGTGCCAGCAGTGGCCAGTGGGGGAGTGGAAACACCATATATTTT
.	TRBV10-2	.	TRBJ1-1	CASSESGTNTEAFF	TGCGCCAGCAGTGAGTCGGGCACAAACACTGAAGCTTTCTTT
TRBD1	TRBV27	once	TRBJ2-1	CASSSLGQAGEQFF	TGTGCCAGCAGTTCTCTCGGACAGGCAGGTGAGCAGTTCTTC
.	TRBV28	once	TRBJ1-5	CASSLGQNQPQHF	TGTGCCAGCAGTTTAGGACAGAATCAGCCCCAGCATTTT
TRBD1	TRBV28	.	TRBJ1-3	CASTVQGGTGNTIYF	TGTGCCAGCACGGTACAGGGGGGTACTGGAAACACCATATATTTT
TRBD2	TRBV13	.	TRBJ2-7	CASSPRTSGSDEQYF	TGTGCCAGCAGCCCCCGGACTAGCGGGAGTGACGAGCAGTACTTC
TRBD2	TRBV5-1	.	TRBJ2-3	CASRKTSGGSTDTQYF	TGCGCCAGCAGAAAGACTAGCGGAGGAAGCACAGATACGCAGTATTTT
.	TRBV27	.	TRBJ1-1	CASSASAGEMNTEAFF	TGTGCCAGCAGTGCCTCCGCGGGGGAAATGAACACTGAAGCTTTCTTT
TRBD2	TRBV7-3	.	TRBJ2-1	CASSSLLGGNEQFF	TGTGCCAGCAGCTCCCTCCTGGGGGGGAATGAGCAGTTCTTC
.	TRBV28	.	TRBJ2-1	CASSFTRQSYNEQFF	TGTGCCAGCAGTTTCACCAGGCAGTCCTACAATGAGCAGTTCTTC
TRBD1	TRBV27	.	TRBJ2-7	CASSLSGGASYEQYF	TGTGCCAGCAGTTTATCAGGGGGCGCATCCTACGAGCAGTACTTC
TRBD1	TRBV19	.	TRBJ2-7	CASSKGQMGYEQYF	TGTGCCAGTAGTAAGGGACAGATGGGCTACGAGCAGTACTTC
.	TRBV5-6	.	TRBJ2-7	CASSMGVFNEQYF	TGTGCCAGCAGCATGGGGGTTTTCAACGAGCAGTACTTC
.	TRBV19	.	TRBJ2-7	CASSIVGGTYEQYF	TGTGCCAGTAGTATAGTGGGCGGGACGTACGAGCAGTACTTC